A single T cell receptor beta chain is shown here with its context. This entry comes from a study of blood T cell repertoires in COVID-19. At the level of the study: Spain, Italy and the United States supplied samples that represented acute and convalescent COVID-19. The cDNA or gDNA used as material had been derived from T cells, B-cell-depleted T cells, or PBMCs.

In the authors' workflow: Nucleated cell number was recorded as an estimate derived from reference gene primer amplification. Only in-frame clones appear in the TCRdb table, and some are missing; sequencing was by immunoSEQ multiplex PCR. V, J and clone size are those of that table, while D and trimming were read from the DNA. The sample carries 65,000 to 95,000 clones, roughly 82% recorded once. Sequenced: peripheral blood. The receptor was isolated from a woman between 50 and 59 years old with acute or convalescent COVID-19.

CDR3 DNA sequence: TGTGCCAGCAGGGAGGACAGGGTGAACACTGAAGCTTTCTTT. Its protein is CASREDRVNTEAFF. The chain has TRBV6-6 and TRBJ1-1; 8 positions agree with TRBD1. The CDR3 is made up of 14 amino acids. The ends lost 6 bases at V and 0 bases at J; junction bases unmatched: 3. Germline lookup yields CDR1 MNHNY and CDR2 SVGAGI (reference sequence).